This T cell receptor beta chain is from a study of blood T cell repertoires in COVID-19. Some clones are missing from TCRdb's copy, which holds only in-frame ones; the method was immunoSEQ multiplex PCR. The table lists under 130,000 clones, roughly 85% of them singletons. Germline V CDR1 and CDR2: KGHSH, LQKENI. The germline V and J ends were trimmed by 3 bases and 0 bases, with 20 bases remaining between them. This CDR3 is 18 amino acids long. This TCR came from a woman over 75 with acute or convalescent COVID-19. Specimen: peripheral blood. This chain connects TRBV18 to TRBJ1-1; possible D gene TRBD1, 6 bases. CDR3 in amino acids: CASSPQTLTGFMNTEAFF. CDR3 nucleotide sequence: TGTGCCAGCTCACCTCAGACTTTGACAGGATTCATGAACACTGAAGCTTTCTTT.